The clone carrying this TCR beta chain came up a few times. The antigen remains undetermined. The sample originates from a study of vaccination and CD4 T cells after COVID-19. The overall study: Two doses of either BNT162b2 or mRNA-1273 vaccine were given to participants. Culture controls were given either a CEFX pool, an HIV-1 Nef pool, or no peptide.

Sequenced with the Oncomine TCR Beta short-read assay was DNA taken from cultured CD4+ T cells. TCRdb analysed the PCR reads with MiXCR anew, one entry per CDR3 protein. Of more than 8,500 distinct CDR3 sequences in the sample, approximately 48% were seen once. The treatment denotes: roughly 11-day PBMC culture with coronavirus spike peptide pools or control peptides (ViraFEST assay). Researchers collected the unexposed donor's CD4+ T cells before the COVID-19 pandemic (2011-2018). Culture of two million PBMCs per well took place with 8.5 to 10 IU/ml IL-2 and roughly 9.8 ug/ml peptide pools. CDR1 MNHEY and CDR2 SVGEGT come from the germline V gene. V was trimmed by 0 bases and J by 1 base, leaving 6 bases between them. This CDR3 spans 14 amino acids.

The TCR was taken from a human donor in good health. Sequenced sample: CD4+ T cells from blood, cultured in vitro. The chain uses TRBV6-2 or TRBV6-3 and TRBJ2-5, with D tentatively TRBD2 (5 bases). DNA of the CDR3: TGTGCCAGCAGTTACTCCGGGATCCAAGAGACCCAGTACTTC. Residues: CASSYSGIQETQYF.